The 12 T cell receptor beta chains below all came from one sample that was sequenced in a study of T cell clonality in common variable immunodeficiency. This table comes from immunoSEQ multiplex PCR, and its TCRdb copy is limited to in-frame clones, with some not included. In total the sample includes roughly 30,000 clones, none of them seen once. Source material: peripheral blood mononuclear cells. All receptors come from a person aged 18-70 years in good health.

This clone showed up many times. With the read ending 3 residues before the CDR3 end, the germline J gene is used to fill in that end. The gene calls are TRBV29-1 and TRBJ2-1, with a weak D call TRBD2 (7 bases). CDR1 SQVTM and CDR2 ANQGSEA come from the germline V gene. CDR3 length: 15 amino acids. The V gene lost 0 bases and the J gene lost 7 bases, with 16 bases spanning the gap. The covered CDR3 bases are TGCAGCGTTGAAGAGGGGGCTCCGCGGGGGAATGAG. Translation gives CSVEEGAPRGNE. The CDR3 as a whole reads CSVEEGAPRGNEQFF.

This clone occurred many times. The observed sequence ends 3 residues before the CDR3 terminus, with the missing tail filled in from the germline J gene. The chain has TRBV2 and TRBJ2-7; TRBD1 aligns across 9 bases. Germline loops: CDR1 SNHLY, CDR2 FYNNEI. The CDR3 covers 17 residues. J was trimmed by 3 bases and V by 6 bases; bases with no gene match: 15. The CDR3 DNA, read in part, is TGTGCCAGCAGGTACTCTAAAACCGGGACAGGGAGCTACGAG. Amino acids: CASRYSKTGTGSYE. In full, the CDR3 is CASRYSKTGTGSYEQYF.

The sample holds many counts of this clone. The CDR3 end falls 3 residues outside the read, so it is completed with the germline J gene. V gene TRBV6-2 or TRBV6-3 combines with J gene TRBJ2-6; D perhaps matches TRBD2 (5 bases). The CDR3 has 15 residues. The V end lost 7 bases, the J end lost 0 bases, and 10 bases lay between the germline ends. CDR1 and CDR2 from the germline V gene are MNHEY and SVGEGT. The sequenced part of the CDR3 DNA is TGTGCCAGCACCCGGACTCGCTCTGGGGCCAACGTC. Its protein is CASTRTRSGANV. The whole CDR3 protein is CASTRTRSGANVLTF.

This clone has at least ten counts. The read ends 3 residues shy of where the CDR3 ends; the end is completed using the germline J gene. The genes are TRBV28 and TRBJ2-1, with TRBD1 matching over 8 bases. With V trimmed by 5 bases and J by 3 bases, 9 bases remained unmatched. Germline V gives CDR1 MDHEN, CDR2 SYDVKM. CDR3 length: 16 amino acids. Partial CDR3 DNA: TGTGCCAGCAGTCGCCTCCGGGACAGGATCTACAATGAG. Its protein product is CASSRLRDRIYNE. The full CDR3 reads CASSRLRDRIYNEQFF.

This clone was detected many times. The observed sequence ends 3 residues before the CDR3 terminus, with the missing tail filled in from the germline J gene. The chain employs TRBV7-2 and TRBJ2-1; 11 bases map to TRBD2. The length of the CDR3 is 15 residues. V lost 2 bases to trimming and J lost 7 bases; unmatched junction nucleotides: 4. Germline-derived CDR1 and CDR2 are SGHTA and FQGNSA. CDR3 sequence reads: CASSLTTSGANEQFF. Incomplete CDR3 DNA: TGTGCCAGCAGCTTAACGACTAGCGGGGCAAATGAG.

This clone has at least ten counts. The read finishes 3 residues shy of the CDR3 end, and the germline J gene is used to complete it. This chain links TRBV5-1 with TRBJ2-3; a possible D gene is TRBD1 (5 bases). The germline V gene has CDR1 SGHRS and CDR2 YFSETQ. Deletions cut 2 bases from V and 2 bases from J, with 12 bases between. This CDR3 is 15 amino acids long. The part of the CDR3 DNA that was read is TGCGCCAGCAGCTTTCAGGGAATTTACACAGATACG. Translating gives CASSFQGIYTDT. Given in full, the CDR3 is CASSFQGIYTDTQYF.

This clone has ten or more counts. The read stops 3 residues short of the end of the CDR3; the missing end is completed from the germline J gene. The V call is TRBV7-9, the J call TRBJ2-1, with TRBD2 as a possible D gene (5 bases). The CDR3 has 12 amino acids. Deletions cut 10 bases from V and 5 bases from J, with 12 bases between. Germline CDR1 and CDR2: SEHNR and FQNEAQ (reference sequence). CDR3 residues: CATPRGDNEQFF. Incomplete CDR3 DNA: TGTGCCACCCCACGGGGAGACAATGAG.

This clone was seen at least ten times. The CDR3: CAWISFAESNSGYTF. CDR3 bases read: TGTGCCTGGATTAGTTTCGCGGAGAGCAATAGTGGC. The chain combines TRBV30 with TRBJ1-2; no definite D call. The CDR3 extends 3 residues past the end of the read, so its final part is completed from the germline J gene. This CDR3 contains 15 residues. V dropped 4 bases and J dropped 7 bases, with 22 bases sitting between them. From germline, CDR1 is GTSNPN and CDR2 SVGIG (reference sequence).

This clone was detected ten times or more. Read sequence stops 3 residues before the CDR3 end, and the germline J gene provides the missing end. This rearrangement joins TRBV7-8 to TRBJ2-3, with 11 bases identical to TRBD2. Trimming took 0 bases from V and 2 from J; bases not matched to a gene: 7. CDR1 and CDR2 (germline): SGHVS, FQNEAQ. The CDR3 length is 18 residues. CDR3 sequence reads: CASSLARSGGVFTDTQYF. Incomplete CDR3 DNA: TGTGCCAGCAGCTTAGCCCGTAGCGGGGGGGTTTTCACAGATACG.

This clone was detected many times. The CDR3 goes on 3 residues after the read ends, and that part is filled in from the germline J gene. This chain connects TRBV19 to TRBJ1-2, with D perhaps TRBD1 (6 bases). CDR3 length equals 11 residues. The V end was cut by 5 bases, the J end by 7 bases, with 8 bases between. Per germline, CDR1 LNHDA and CDR2 SQIVND (reference sequence). CDR3 DNA (partial): TGTGCCAGTAGTTGGGGGCCTGGC. Protein: CASSWGPG. The CDR3 in its entirety is CASSWGPGYTF.

Notes on this clone: The read terminates 3 residues ahead of where the CDR3 ends, so the germline J gene completes it. V and J are TRBV19 and TRBJ1-5; 8 bases line up with TRBD1. Germline values: CDR1 LNHDA, CDR2 SQIVND (reference sequence). V gave up 7 bases and J gave up 2 bases; unmatched junction bases: 4. CDR3 length: 14 amino acids. The sequenced CDR3 bases are TGTGCCAGTACTTTGGGACAGGGCAATCAGCCC. It translates to CASTLGQGNQP. The full CDR3 sequence reads CASTLGQGNQPQHF.

This clone was found many times. Coverage ceases 3 residues before the CDR3 finishes, and the germline J gene fills in the end. V is TRBV20-1 and J is TRBJ1-5, with 7 bases matching TRBD1. Germline values: CDR1 DFQATT, CDR2 SNEGSKA (reference sequence). V gave up 6 bases and J gave up 4 bases; unmatched junction bases: 9. CDR3 size: 14 residues. The CDR3: CSADPGTANQPQHF. The sequenced CDR3 bases are TGCAGTGCGGACCCCGGGACAGCTAATCAGCCC.